This T cell receptor (beta chain) was identified in a study of cytomegalovirus exposure and HLA in healthy donors. Concerning this clone itself: No antigen is known for it.

The primer mix had 60 Vbeta and 13 Jbeta primers. The protocol was immunoSEQ multiplex PCR, while the TCRdb copy is restricted to in-frame clones and leaves out a portion. This sample has approximately 130,000 clones, with about 80% found just once. Findings and caveats of the study: TRBV6-2, TRBV6-3 and other indistinguishable V segments were excluded. An Asian-associated ancestry cluster reportedly showed fewer N-insertions than the approximately 690-donor mean in a later analysis. The study flagged about 150 TCR beta chains as cytomegalovirus-associated.

V was trimmed by 7 bases and J by 4 bases, leaving 16 bases between them. Per the germline V gene, CDR1 is MNHEY and CDR2 is SMNVEV (reference sequence). The CDR3 totals 14 residues. The sequenced sample was PBMCs. This TCR came from a woman aged 40-49 years in good health and CMV-seronegative. The rearrangement joins TRBV27 to TRBJ1-1; tentatively, D is TRBD1 (6 bases). This CDR3 is CASKSGGRGTEAFF. The DNA of the CDR3 is TGTGCCAGCAAATCTGGGGGCAGGGGCACTGAAGCTTTCTTT.